The rows below give T cell receptor beta chains drawn from one sample of a study of radiotherapy plus CTLA-4 blockade in lung cancer. Generated by immunoSEQ multiplex PCR, the TCRdb table keeps only in-frame clones and is missing some. The sample records approximately 98,000 clones, 82% being singletons. This specimen was peripheral blood, taken from a patient treated with radiotherapy plus ipilimumab. The receptors originated from a human donor with non-small cell lung cancer who had a partial response to radiotherapy plus ipilimumab. The CDR3 runs from the conserved cysteine through the conserved F or W. Fields, in order: J gene, D gene, V gene, clone size, CDR3 protein, CDR3 DNA. A D gene is named only where the DNA matches it firmly. Rows may omit the clone size; those that give it use once, few, many or a size class.

TRBJ1-2,NA,TRBV14,NA,CASSQDRNYGYTF,TGTGCCAGCAGCCAAGATCGGAACTATGGCTACACCTTC
TRBJ2-3,TRBD2,TRBV7-8,NA,CASSLYFGGRLAGGSSTDTQYF,TGTGCCAGCAGCCTTTATTTCGGGGGTCGGCTAGCGGGAGGCTCTAGCACAGATACGCAGTATTTT
TRBJ2-7,TRBD1,TRBV11-2,NA,CASSPLKQGSYEQYF,TGTGCCAGCAGCCCCTTAAAACAGGGGTCCTACGAGCAGTACTTC
TRBJ2-1,NA,TRBV28,NA,CASSTHGGKNEQFF,TGTGCCAGCAGTACTCACGGGGGAAAAAATGAGCAGTTCTTC
TRBJ2-7,TRBD1,TRBV27,NA,CASGTGGVYEQYF,TGTGCCAGCGGGACAGGGGGCGTCTACGAGCAGTACTTC
TRBJ2-6,NA,TRBV30,NA,CAWRKPGANVLTF,TGTGCCTGGAGGAAGCCAGGGGCCAACGTCCTGACTTTC
TRBJ1-5,NA,TRBV7-6,NA,CASSPVGGAGQPQHF,TGTGCCAGCAGCCCGGTGGGGGGAGCGGGGCAGCCCCAGCATTTT
TRBJ2-1,TRBD2,TRBV29-1,NA,CSVTSGRTYEQFF,TGCAGCGTTACTAGCGGGAGAACCTATGAGCAGTTCTTC
TRBJ2-7,NA,TRBV5-4,few,CASSQAVGYEQYF,TGTGCCAGCAGCCAAGCGGTTGGCTACGAGCAGTACTTC
TRBJ1-1,NA,TRBV6-4,NA,CARSDAGGTEAFF,TGTGCCAGATCTGACGCGGGGGGCACTGAAGCTTTCTTT
TRBJ2-5,TRBD2,TRBV5-1,NA,CASSWRGLGWAETQYF,TGCGCCAGCAGCTGGAGGGGACTAGGATGGGCAGAGACCCAGTACTTC
TRBJ2-6,NA,TRBV7-2,NA,CASSRGSGANVLTF,TGTGCCAGCAGCCGGGGCTCTGGGGCCAACGTCCTGACTTTC
TRBJ1-2,TRBD1,TRBV20-1,few,CSGGGQVGYTF,TGCAGTGGGGGGGGACAGGTGGGCTACACCTTC
TRBJ1-1,NA,TRBV11-2,NA,CASSASGVGHTEAFF,TGTGCCAGCAGCGCCTCAGGTGTGGGGCACACTGAAGCTTTCTTT
TRBJ2-2,NA,TRBV19,few,CASKGTVYTGELFF,TGTGCCAGTAAAGGGACTGTCTACACCGGGGAGCTGTTTTTT
TRBJ2-1,TRBD2,TRBV5-1,few,CASSLIGTSGNEQFF,TGCGCCAGCAGCTTGATCGGGACTAGCGGCAATGAGCAGTTCTTC
TRBJ2-7,NA,TRBV13,NA,CASSPPVGAQLEQYF,TGTGCCAGCAGCCCCCCCGTGGGGGCCCAACTCGAGCAGTACTTC
TRBJ2-7,TRBD1,TRBV29-1,NA,CGVNSGTGGDEQYF,TGCGGCGTTAACTCTGGGACAGGGGGCGACGAGCAGTACTTC
TRBJ2-3,NA,TRBV21-1,NA,CASRVNTHTQYF,TGTGCCAGCAGGGTCAACACCCATACGCAGTATTTT
TRBJ2-1,NA,TRBV9,NA,CASSVTVTAEEQFF,TGTGCCAGCAGCGTAACCGTGACTGCCGAAGAGCAGTTCTTC
TRBJ2-3,TRBD1,TRBV11-3,NA,CASSLGGGDSGDTQYF,TGTGCCAGCAGCTTAGGAGGGGGCGACTCTGGAGATACGCAGTATTTT
TRBJ1-2,TRBD1,TRBV28,NA,CASSLFDRAYGYTF,TGTGCCAGCAGTTTATTTGACAGGGCTTATGGCTACACCTTC
TRBJ2-1,TRBD2,TRBV7-2,NA,CASSFSSGRHNEQFF,TGTGCCAGCAGCTTCTCTAGCGGGAGGCACAATGAGCAGTTCTTC
TRBJ1-1,TRBD1,TRBV19,NA,CASSQQGADTEAFF,TGTGCCAGTAGCCAACAGGGGGCGGACACTGAAGCTTTCTTT
TRBJ2-1,TRBD2,TRBV11-3,NA,CASSQGSGSSNEQFF,TGTGCCAGCAGCCAGGGGAGCGGGAGTAGCAATGAGCAGTTCTTC
TRBJ2-1,TRBD2,TRBV7-2,once,CASSFIPAGVEQFF,TGTGCCAGCAGCTTTATTCCAGCGGGAGTTGAGCAGTTCTTC
TRBJ2-7,TRBD2,TRBV5-1,NA,CASSLGLAGVYEQYF,TGCGCCAGCAGCTTGGGACTAGCGGGAGTCTACGAGCAGTACTTC
TRBJ2-1,NA,TRBV7-6,few,CASSLTTGSSNEQFF,TGTGCCAGCAGCTTAACGACAGGCTCGAGCAATGAGCAGTTCTTC
TRBJ2-1,TRBD2,TRBV28,NA,CAGSGGRGYNEQFF,TGTGCCGGATCGGGCGGGAGGGGTTACAATGAGCAGTTCTTC
TRBJ1-2,NA,TRBV6-1,NA,CASSEAGGMGYGYTF,TGTGCCAGCTCCGAAGCGGGGGGAATGGGCTATGGCTACACCTTC
TRBJ2-5,TRBD2,TRBV2,NA,CASRESSGQETQYF,TGTGCCAGCAGGGAGTCTAGCGGCCAAGAGACCCAGTACTTC
TRBJ2-2,NA,TRBV7-3,NA,CASSLNRGTGELFF,TGTGCCAGCAGCTTAAATAGGGGCACCGGGGAGCTGTTTTTT
TRBJ2-5,NA,TRBV5-1,NA,CASSLEYGALGETQYF,TGCGCCAGCAGCTTGGAATATGGTGCCCTAGGAGAGACCCAGTACTTC
TRBJ2-2,TRBD2,TRBV2,NA,CASSETGGLHTGELFF,TGTGCCAGCAGTGAAACGGGAGGGCTTCACACCGGGGAGCTGTTTTTT
TRBJ2-7,NA,TRBV5-6,few,CASSTPLQGPGEQYF,TGTGCCAGCAGCACCCCCTTACAGGGCCCGGGGGAGCAGTACTTC
TRBJ2-7,NA,TRBV5-4,NA,CASSSRLGLLYEQYF,TGTGCCAGCAGCTCTAGGCTAGGACTCCTGTACGAGCAGTACTTC
TRBJ2-3,TRBD2,TRBV6-1,NA,CAYGLAGSTDTQYF,TGTGCCTACGGACTAGCGGGAAGCACAGATACGCAGTATTTT
TRBJ2-6,NA,TRBV5-1,NA,CASSPTGTPGANVLTF,TGCGCCAGCAGCCCGACCGGGACACCTGGGGCCAACGTCCTGACTTTC
TRBJ2-1,TRBD2,TRBV10-1,NA,CASSGPGGSSYNEQFF,TGCGCCAGCAGTGGCCCGGGGGGTTCCTCCTACAATGAGCAGTTCTTC
TRBJ2-5,NA,TRBV19,NA,CATSTSIWETQYF,TGTGCCACCTCGACTAGTATCTGGGAGACCCAGTACTTC
TRBJ1-2,NA,TRBV19,NA,CASSIPGNYGYTF,TGTGCCAGTAGTATCCCCGGGAACTATGGCTACACCTTC
TRBJ2-5,TRBD1,TRBV29-1,many,CSVEYTGGGETQYF,TGCAGCGTTGAGTACACAGGGGGCGGAGAGACCCAGTACTTC
TRBJ1-5,NA,TRBV28,NA,CASSPVQGSQPQHF,TGTGCCAGCAGTCCCGTCCAGGGTAGCCAGCCCCAGCATTTT
TRBJ1-1,NA,TRBV2,NA,CASSEAGIYAFF,TGTGCCAGCAGTGAAGCCGGGATATACGCTTTCTTT
TRBJ2-7,TRBD1,TRBV7-9,NA,CASSHQRDRGLSYEQYF,TGTGCCAGCAGCCATCAACGTGACAGGGGCCTCTCCTACGAGCAGTACTTC
TRBJ1-1,NA,TRBV7-9,NA,CASSLSGSAGSAFF,TGTGCCAGCAGCTTATCTGGATCGGCAGGGTCAGCTTTCTTT
TRBJ2-1,NA,TRBV14,NA,CASSQESSGTYNEQFF,TGTGCCAGCAGCCAAGAAAGTAGCGGAACCTACAATGAGCAGTTCTTC
TRBJ2-5,TRBD2,TRBV27,NA,CASRELAGSKIKTQYF,TGTGCCAGCAGGGAACTAGCGGGAAGTAAGATAAAGACCCAGTACTTC
TRBJ1-2,NA,TRBV4-2,NA,CASSLDGTSYGYTF,TGTGCCAGCAGCCTGGATGGGACTAGCTATGGCTACACCTTC
TRBJ1-2,NA,TRBV5-1,NA,CASSFFTRGYTF,TGCGCCAGCAGCTTCTTCACTCGAGGCTACACCTTC
TRBJ2-5,TRBD2,TRBV11-3,NA,CASSMGLAGARETQYF,TGTGCCAGCAGCATGGGACTAGCGGGAGCTAGAGAGACCCAGTACTTC
TRBJ1-4,NA,TRBV28,NA,CASGGGRGNEKLFF,TGTGCCAGCGGGGGCGGACGGGGTAATGAAAAACTGTTTTTT
TRBJ1-5,NA,TRBV18,few,CASSPQRNQPQHF,TGTGCCAGCTCACCACAGAGGAATCAGCCCCAGCATTTT
TRBJ2-2,TRBD2,TRBV2,once,CASRTSANTGELFF,TGTGCCAGCAGAACTAGCGCGAACACCGGGGAGCTGTTTTTT
TRBJ1-4,TRBD1,TRBV9,NA,CASSLGQGRNEKLFF,TGTGCCAGCAGCCTCGGACAGGGGCGTAATGAAAAACTGTTTTTT
TRBJ1-1,NA,TRBV28,NA,CASSPHLNTEAFF,TGTGCCAGCAGCCCCCATTTGAACACTGAAGCTTTCTTT
TRBJ2-2,TRBD2,TRBV4-1,NA,CASRNKALAGGPGGGELFF,TGCGCCAGCAGGAACAAGGCACTAGCGGGAGGGCCGGGAGGCGGGGAGCTGTTTTTT